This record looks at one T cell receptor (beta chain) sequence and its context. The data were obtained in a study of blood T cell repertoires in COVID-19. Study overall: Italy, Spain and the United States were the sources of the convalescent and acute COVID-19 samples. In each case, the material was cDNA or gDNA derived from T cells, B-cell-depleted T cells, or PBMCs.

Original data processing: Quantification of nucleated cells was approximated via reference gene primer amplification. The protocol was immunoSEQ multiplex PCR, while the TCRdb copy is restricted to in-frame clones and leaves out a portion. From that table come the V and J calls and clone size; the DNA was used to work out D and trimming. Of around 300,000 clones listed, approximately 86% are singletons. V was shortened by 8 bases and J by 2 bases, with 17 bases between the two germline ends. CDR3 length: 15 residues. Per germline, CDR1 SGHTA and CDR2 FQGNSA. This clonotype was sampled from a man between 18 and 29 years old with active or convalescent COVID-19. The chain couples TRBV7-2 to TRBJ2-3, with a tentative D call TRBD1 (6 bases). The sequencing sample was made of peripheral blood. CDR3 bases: TGTGCCAGCTTGCCGTGGGGGCGAGCCACAGATACGCAGTATTTT. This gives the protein CASLPWGRATDTQYF.